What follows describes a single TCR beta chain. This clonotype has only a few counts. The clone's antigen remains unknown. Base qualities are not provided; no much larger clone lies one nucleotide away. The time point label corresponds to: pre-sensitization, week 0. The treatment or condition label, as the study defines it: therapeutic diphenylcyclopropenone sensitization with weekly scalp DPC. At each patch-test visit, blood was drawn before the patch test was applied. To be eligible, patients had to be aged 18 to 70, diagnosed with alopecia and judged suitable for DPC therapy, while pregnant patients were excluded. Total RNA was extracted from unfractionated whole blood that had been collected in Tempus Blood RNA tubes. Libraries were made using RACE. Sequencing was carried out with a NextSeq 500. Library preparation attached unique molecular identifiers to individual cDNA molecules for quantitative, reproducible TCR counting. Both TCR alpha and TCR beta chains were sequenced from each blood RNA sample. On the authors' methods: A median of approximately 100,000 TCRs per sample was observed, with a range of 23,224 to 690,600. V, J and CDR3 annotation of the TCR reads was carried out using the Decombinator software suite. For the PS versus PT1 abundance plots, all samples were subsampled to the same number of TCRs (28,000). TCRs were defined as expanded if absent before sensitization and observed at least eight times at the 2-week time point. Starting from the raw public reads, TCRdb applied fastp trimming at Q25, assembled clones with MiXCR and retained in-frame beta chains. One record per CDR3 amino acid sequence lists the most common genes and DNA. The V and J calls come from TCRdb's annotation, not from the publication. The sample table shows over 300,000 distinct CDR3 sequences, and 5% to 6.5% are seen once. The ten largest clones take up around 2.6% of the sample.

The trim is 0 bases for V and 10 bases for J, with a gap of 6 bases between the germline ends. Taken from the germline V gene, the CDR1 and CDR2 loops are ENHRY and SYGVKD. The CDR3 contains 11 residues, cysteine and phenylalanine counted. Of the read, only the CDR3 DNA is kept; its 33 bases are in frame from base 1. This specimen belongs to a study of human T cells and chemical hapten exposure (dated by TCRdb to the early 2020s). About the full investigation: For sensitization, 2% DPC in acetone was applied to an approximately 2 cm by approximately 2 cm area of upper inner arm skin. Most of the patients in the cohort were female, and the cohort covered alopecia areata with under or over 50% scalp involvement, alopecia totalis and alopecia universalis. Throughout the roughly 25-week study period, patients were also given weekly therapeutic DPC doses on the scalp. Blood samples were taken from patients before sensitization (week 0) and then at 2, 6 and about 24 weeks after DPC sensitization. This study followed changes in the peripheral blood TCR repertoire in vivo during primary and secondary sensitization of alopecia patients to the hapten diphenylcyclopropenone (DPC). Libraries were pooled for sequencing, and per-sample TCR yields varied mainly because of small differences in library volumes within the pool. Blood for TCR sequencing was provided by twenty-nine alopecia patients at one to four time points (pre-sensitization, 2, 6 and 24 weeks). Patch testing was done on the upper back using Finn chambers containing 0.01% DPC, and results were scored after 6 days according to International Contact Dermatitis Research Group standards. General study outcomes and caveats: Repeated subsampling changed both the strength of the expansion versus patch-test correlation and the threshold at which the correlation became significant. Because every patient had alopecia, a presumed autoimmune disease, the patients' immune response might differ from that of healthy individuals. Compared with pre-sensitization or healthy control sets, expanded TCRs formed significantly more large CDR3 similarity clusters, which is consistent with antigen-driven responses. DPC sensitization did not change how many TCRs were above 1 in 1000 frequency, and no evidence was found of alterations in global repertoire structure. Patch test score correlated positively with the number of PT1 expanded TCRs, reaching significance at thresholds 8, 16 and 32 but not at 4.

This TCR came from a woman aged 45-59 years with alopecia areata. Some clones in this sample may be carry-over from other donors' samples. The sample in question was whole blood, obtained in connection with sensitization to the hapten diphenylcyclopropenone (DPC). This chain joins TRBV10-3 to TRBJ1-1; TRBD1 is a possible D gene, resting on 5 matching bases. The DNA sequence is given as TGTGCCATCAGTGAGTCGGGGGGAGCTTTCTTT. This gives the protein CAISESGGAFF.